This T cell receptor (beta chain) was sequenced during a study of cytomegalovirus exposure and HLA in healthy donors. This clone appeared once. The antigen is undetermined. PCR involved 60 Vbeta and 13 Jbeta primers. Measured with immunoSEQ multiplex PCR; TCRdb has only the in-frame clones, and not every one. The data contain around 110,000 clones, roughly 82% of them seen just once; the ten biggest clones take up about 1.6%. V was pared by 4 bases and J by 3 bases, with 8 bases of the junction left unmatched. The CDR3 loop spans 15 amino acids. From germline, CDR1 is SGHDT and CDR2 YYEEEE. Study-level results: Analysis was performed later, and it showed HLA-associated TCR beta chains to be more clonally expanded than equally common others. In a later analysis, around 18,000 TCR beta sequences were associated with HLA alleles at 0.05 false discovery rate. In an earlier analysis, most TCR beta V segments were productive about 87% or about 30% of the time.

The sequencing sample was made of PBMCs. V usage is TRBV5-6 and J usage is TRBJ2-3; 7 nucleotides line up with TRBD2. The receptor comes from a man in his fifties or sixties in good health and CMV-seronegative. CDR3 DNA sequence: TGTGCCAGCAGCCTGCGACTAGCTGGGACAGATACGCAGTATTTT. This gives the protein CASSLRLAGTDTQYF.